The rows below give T cell receptor beta chains drawn from one sample of a study of T cells after yellow fever vaccination. Each CDR3 protein gets one entry after TCRdb re-called the 5' RACE reads with MiXCR. Among nearly 350,000 distinct CDR3 sequences listed, 8% to 9.5% were seen once. The sample here was PBMCs, taken more than 35 days after the first yellow fever vaccination. The receptors shown here come from a man between 18 and 35 years old who received the YFV17D yellow fever vaccine. Each CDR3 is given with its conserved first and last residue. The D gene is left open where the match is weak. Part of the rows lack a size; the others show once, few, many or a class for expanded clones.

d_call: -; j_call: TRBJ1-2; v_call: TRBV5-1; clone_size: -; cdr3_aa: CASSLDAANYGYTF; cdr3_nt: TGCGCCAGCAGCTTGGACGCCGCGAACTATGGCTACACCTTC
d_call: -; j_call: TRBJ2-7; v_call: TRBV7-9; clone_size: many; cdr3_aa: CASSYRTEGYEQYF; cdr3_nt: TGTGCCAGCAGCTATAGGACGGAAGGTTACGAGCAGTACTTC
d_call: -; j_call: TRBJ2-2; v_call: TRBV7-9; clone_size: -; cdr3_aa: CASSSKRARNTGELFF; cdr3_nt: TGTGCCAGCAGCTCCAAGCGGGCCCGGAACACCGGGGAGCTGTTTTTT
d_call: -; j_call: TRBJ2-5; v_call: TRBV15; clone_size: few; cdr3_aa: CATSRDPGRETQYF; cdr3_nt: TGTGCCACCAGCAGAGACCCAGGGCGAGAGACCCAGTACTTC
d_call: -; j_call: TRBJ1-2; v_call: TRBV12-3/TRBV12-4; clone_size: -; cdr3_aa: CASKGGGRGPGYGYTF; cdr3_nt: TGTGCCAGCAAGGGGGGGGGGAGAGGGCCGGGCTATGGCTACACCTTC
d_call: -; j_call: TRBJ2-3; v_call: TRBV9; clone_size: few; cdr3_aa: CASSVDSDTDTQYF; cdr3_nt: TGTGCCAGCAGCGTAGATTCGGACACAGATACGCAGTATTTT
d_call: -; j_call: TRBJ1-5; v_call: TRBV18; clone_size: -; cdr3_aa: CASSPEAGSNQPQHF; cdr3_nt: TGTGCCAGCTCACCAGAAGCCGGGAGTAATCAGCCCCAGCATTTT
d_call: TRBD1; j_call: TRBJ1-1; v_call: TRBV7-6; clone_size: few; cdr3_aa: CASQGQENTEAFF; cdr3_nt: TGTGCCAGCCAGGGACAGGAGAACACTGAAGCTTTCTTT
d_call: -; j_call: TRBJ1-3; v_call: TRBV3-1; clone_size: few; cdr3_aa: CASSHPGSASGNTIYF; cdr3_nt: TGTGCCAGCAGCCATCCCGGGTCGGCGTCTGGAAACACCATATATTTT
d_call: TRBD2; j_call: TRBJ2-5; v_call: TRBV7-2; clone_size: few; cdr3_aa: CASSFGRTRGETQYF; cdr3_nt: TGTGCCAGCAGCTTCGGGAGGACTAGGGGAGAGACCCAGTACTTC
d_call: -; j_call: TRBJ2-5; v_call: TRBV19; clone_size: -; cdr3_aa: CASSAHDSSAVGETQYF; cdr3_nt: TGTGCCAGTAGTGCCCACGACTCTAGCGCCGTGGGAGAGACCCAGTACTTC
d_call: -; j_call: TRBJ2-5; v_call: TRBV19; clone_size: -; cdr3_aa: CASSTYIHPGQTQYF; cdr3_nt: TGTGCCAGTAGTACTTACATTCATCCGGGGCAGACCCAGTACTTC
d_call: -; j_call: TRBJ1-5; v_call: TRBV12-3/TRBV12-4; clone_size: few; cdr3_aa: CASSPQPGLNQPQHF; cdr3_nt: TGTGCCAGCAGTCCCCAACCGGGGTTAAATCAGCCCCAGCATTTT
d_call: TRBD2; j_call: TRBJ2-3; v_call: TRBV5-1; clone_size: few; cdr3_aa: CASSQRGERTDTQYF; cdr3_nt: TGCGCCAGCAGCCAGCGGGGGGAACGCACAGATACGCAGTATTTT
d_call: -; j_call: TRBJ2-2; v_call: TRBV4-3; clone_size: -; cdr3_aa: CASSQAWEAPGELFF; cdr3_nt: TGCGCCAGCAGCCAAGCGTGGGAGGCTCCCGGGGAGCTGTTTTTT
d_call: -; j_call: TRBJ1-5; v_call: TRBV20-1; clone_size: few; cdr3_aa: CSARGGFGNQPQHF; cdr3_nt: TGCAGTGCTAGAGGAGGCTTCGGCAATCAGCCCCAGCATTTT
d_call: -; j_call: TRBJ1-4; v_call: TRBV4-3; clone_size: -; cdr3_aa: CASSQDFIGEKLFF; cdr3_nt: TGCGCCAGCAGCCAAGATTTCATAGGGGAAAAACTGTTTTTT
d_call: -; j_call: TRBJ1-1; v_call: TRBV20-1; clone_size: -; cdr3_aa: CSALRTGAEAFF; cdr3_nt: TGCAGTGCTTTACGGACGGGAGCTGAAGCTTTCTTT
d_call: -; j_call: TRBJ2-2; v_call: TRBV28; clone_size: -; cdr3_aa: CASSLPGDSDLPGELFF; cdr3_nt: TGTGCCAGCAGTTTACCTGGGGACTCCGATTTGCCCGGGGAGCTGTTTTTT
d_call: -; j_call: TRBJ2-7; v_call: TRBV6-2/TRBV6-3; clone_size: -; cdr3_aa: CASSYTQTAYEQYF; cdr3_nt: TGTGCCAGCAGTTATACCCAAACAGCCTACGAGCAGTACTTC
d_call: TRBD1; j_call: TRBJ1-6; v_call: TRBV18; clone_size: many; cdr3_aa: CASSPSGQGRSPLHF; cdr3_nt: TGTGCCAGCTCACCATCCGGACAGGGACGTTCACCCCTCCACTTT
d_call: -; j_call: TRBJ1-1; v_call: TRBV7-3; clone_size: -; cdr3_aa: CASSPAAGAEAFF; cdr3_nt: TGTGCCAGCAGCCCAGCGGCAGGGGCTGAAGCTTTCTTT
d_call: TRBD1; j_call: TRBJ2-1; v_call: TRBV10-3; clone_size: -; cdr3_aa: CAIRVGQEDEQFF; cdr3_nt: TGTGCCATCAGGGTGGGACAGGAGGATGAGCAGTTCTTC
d_call: -; j_call: TRBJ1-2; v_call: TRBV12-3/TRBV12-4; clone_size: few; cdr3_aa: CASSTWVDETYGYTF; cdr3_nt: TGTGCCAGCAGTACGTGGGTCGATGAAACCTATGGCTACACCTTC
d_call: TRBD1; j_call: TRBJ1-1; v_call: TRBV18; clone_size: few; cdr3_aa: CASSSTLDRGRGTEAFF; cdr3_nt: TGTGCCAGCTCATCAACCCTTGACAGGGGGCGGGGCACTGAAGCTTTCTTT
d_call: -; j_call: TRBJ1-5; v_call: TRBV7-2; clone_size: few; cdr3_aa: CASSPTAGRNQPQHF; cdr3_nt: TGTGCCAGCAGTCCGACAGCCGGACGCAATCAGCCCCAGCATTTT
d_call: -; j_call: TRBJ2-1; v_call: TRBV12-5; clone_size: few; cdr3_aa: CASGLGGNNEQFF; cdr3_nt: TGTGCTAGTGGGCTAGGCGGTAACAATGAGCAGTTCTTC
d_call: -; j_call: TRBJ1-4; v_call: TRBV5-1; clone_size: few; cdr3_aa: CASKATNEKLFF; cdr3_nt: TGCGCCAGCAAGGCAACTAATGAAAAACTGTTTTTT
d_call: -; j_call: TRBJ2-3; v_call: TRBV27; clone_size: many; cdr3_aa: CASSFWARRADTQYF; cdr3_nt: TGTGCCAGCAGTTTTTGGGCCAGACGGGCAGATACGCAGTATTTT
d_call: -; j_call: TRBJ1-1; v_call: TRBV6-2/TRBV6-3; clone_size: few; cdr3_aa: CASSYTRGVGTEAFF; cdr3_nt: TGTGCCAGCAGTTACACCAGGGGCGTTGGCACTGAAGCTTTCTTT
d_call: -; j_call: TRBJ1-1; v_call: TRBV25-1; clone_size: -; cdr3_aa: CASSEWAGTEAFF; cdr3_nt: TGTGCCAGCAGTGAATGGGCGGGGACTGAAGCTTTCTTT
d_call: -; j_call: TRBJ1-1; v_call: TRBV5-1; clone_size: few; cdr3_aa: CASTPQEGGTEAFF; cdr3_nt: TGCGCCAGCACCCCACAGGAGGGGGGCACTGAAGCTTTCTTT
d_call: -; j_call: TRBJ2-2; v_call: TRBV5-1; clone_size: many; cdr3_aa: CASSLRTATGELFF; cdr3_nt: TGCGCCAGCAGCCTCCGGACAGCCACCGGGGAGCTGTTTTTT
d_call: -; j_call: TRBJ1-2; v_call: TRBV4-3; clone_size: few; cdr3_aa: CASSQRGTIGYTF; cdr3_nt: TGCGCCAGCAGCCAAAGGGGGACCATAGGCTACACCTTC
d_call: -; j_call: TRBJ2-5; v_call: TRBV5-1; clone_size: few; cdr3_aa: CASSLGQSQETQYF; cdr3_nt: TGCGCCAGCAGCTTGGGCCAGAGCCAAGAGACCCAGTACTTC
d_call: -; j_call: TRBJ1-2; v_call: TRBV7-2; clone_size: few; cdr3_aa: CASSPTTRQLRGYTF; cdr3_nt: TGTGCCAGCAGCCCAACGACGCGACAGTTGAGGGGCTACACCTTC
d_call: TRBD1; j_call: TRBJ1-1; v_call: TRBV9; clone_size: -; cdr3_aa: CASSIWDRDTEAFF; cdr3_nt: TGTGCCAGCAGCATCTGGGACAGGGACACTGAAGCTTTCTTT
d_call: -; j_call: TRBJ2-1; v_call: TRBV7-9; clone_size: few; cdr3_aa: CASSLGTVNEQFF; cdr3_nt: TGTGCCAGCAGCTTAGGGACAGTCAATGAGCAGTTCTTC